These T cell receptor beta chains were read from a single sample in a study of T-cell memory formation after mild COVID-19. TCRdb re-analysed the 5' RACE reads in MiXCR, keeping a single row per CDR3 protein. In the table there are fewer than 250,000 distinct CDR3 sequences, 10% of which are singletons. Sequencing was carried out using PBMCs or a T cell subset sorted from them (not recorded which). The receptors shown here come from a man aged 18 to 30 who had mild COVID-19 (a few samples of this study predate the infection). Cell type and time point are not known. Both conserved end residues are part of each CDR3. The D gene is left open where the match is weak. The listing skips clone size in some rows; elsewhere it reads once, few, many or a size class.

TRBV4-3	.	TRBJ2-3	.	CASSRSGLYTDTQYF	TGCGCCAGCAGCCGGAGCGGGCTGTACACAGATACGCAGTATTTT
TRBV5-6	.	TRBJ1-2	few	CASTAGFHGYTF	TGTGCCAGCACCGCGGGGTTCCATGGCTACACCTTC
TRBV4-2	.	TRBJ1-6	.	CASSQEGFNSPLHF	TGTGCCAGCAGCCAAGAAGGATTTAATTCACCCCTCCACTTT
TRBV7-2	.	TRBJ1-2	few	CASSFLTASGYGYTF	TGTGCCAGCAGCTTCTTGACCGCCTCGGGCTATGGCTACACCTTC
TRBV5-1	.	TRBJ2-5	few	CASSLARGALLGETQYF	TGCGCCAGCAGCTTGGCCCGGGGGGCTTTATTAGGAGAGACCCAGTACTTC
TRBV5-1	.	TRBJ1-3	.	CASSLVPGSSGNTIYF	TGCGCCAGCAGCTTGGTTCCGGGGTCCTCTGGAAACACCATATATTTT
TRBV4-3	.	TRBJ1-6	few	CASSQEEPGSAPLHF	TGCGCCAGCAGCCAAGAAGAACCAGGGTCGGCACCCCTCCACTTT
TRBV29-1	.	TRBJ1-1	few	CSVGGGGTEAFF	TGCAGCGTTGGTGGGGGCGGCACTGAAGCTTTCTTT
TRBV6-2/TRBV6-3	TRBD1	TRBJ2-1	few	CASSYSGQLTYNEQFF	TGTGCCAGCAGTTACTCGGGACAGTTGACCTACAATGAGCAGTTCTTC
TRBV20-1	TRBD2	TRBJ2-1	.	CSVPLAGGLNEQFF	TGCAGTGTTCCGTTAGCGGGAGGGCTGAATGAGCAGTTCTTC
TRBV20-1	.	TRBJ2-1	.	CSALRRGNNEQFF	TGCAGTGCCCTCCGGAGGGGAAACAATGAGCAGTTCTTC
TRBV20-1	.	TRBJ2-1	few	CSARDSLTEQFF	TGCAGTGCTAGAGATTCCCTTACTGAGCAGTTCTTC
TRBV5-5	.	TRBJ1-1	many	CASSFEDTEAFF	TGTGCCAGCAGCTTTGAGGACACTGAAGCTTTCTTT
TRBV6-2/TRBV6-3	.	TRBJ1-4	.	CATGDLAKEKLFF	TGTGCCACCGGCGACCTAGCTAAGGAAAAACTGTTTTTT
TRBV6-5	TRBD1	TRBJ2-5	few	CASSYETGEGQTQYF	TGTGCCAGCAGTTACGAGACAGGGGAAGGACAGACCCAGTACTTC
TRBV6-2/TRBV6-3	.	TRBJ2-3	few	CASRSFSTDTQYF	TGTGCCAGCAGATCCTTCAGTACAGATACGCAGTATTTT
TRBV27	TRBD2	TRBJ2-5	.	CASSLATSGGARETQYF	TGTGCCAGCAGTTTAGCGACTAGCGGGGGGGCCCGAGAGACCCAGTACTTC
TRBV7-9	TRBD1	TRBJ2-3	.	CASSRDRGDTQYF	TGTGCCAGCAGCCGGGACAGGGGCGATACGCAGTATTTT
TRBV19	TRBD1	TRBJ1-1	.	CASSAGTGGGTEAFF	TGTGCCAGTAGTGCGGGGACAGGGGGTGGCACTGAAGCTTTCTTT
TRBV15	.	TRBJ1-5	.	CATSRDETVYQPQHF	TGTGCCACCAGCAGAGATGAGACGGTCTATCAGCCCCAGCATTTT
TRBV29-1	.	TRBJ2-5	.	CSVRQALMETQYF	TGCAGCGTTAGACAGGCCTTGATGGAGACCCAGTACTTC
TRBV18	TRBD2	TRBJ2-3	few	CASSPWVAGSTDTQYF	TGTGCCAGCTCACCCTGGGTAGCGGGGAGCACAGATACGCAGTATTTT
TRBV4-2	TRBD1	TRBJ1-6	few	CASSQEGGTANSPLHF	TGTGCCAGCAGCCAAGAGGGGGGGACAGCTAATTCACCCCTCCACTTT
TRBV6-5	.	TRBJ2-7	many	CATRSSYEQYF	TGTGCCACCCGGAGCTCCTACGAGCAGTACTTC
TRBV6-5	.	TRBJ1-2	.	CASSYRDYYGYTF	TGTGCCAGCAGTTACAGGGACTACTATGGCTACACCTTC
TRBV6-2/TRBV6-3	TRBD1	TRBJ2-2	.	CASGAQGAPSGELFF	TGTGCCAGCGGGGCCCAGGGGGCCCCATCCGGGGAGCTGTTTTTT
TRBV10-3	.	TRBJ2-5	.	CAIKAGQAETQYF	TGTGCCATCAAAGCGGGACAGGCGGAGACCCAGTACTTC